Each of the 2 T cell receptor beta chains below was sequenced from the same sample in a study of immune heterogeneity within non-small cell lung tumors. Genomic DNA extracted from bulk tumor tissue served as template. A total of about 0.55 ug was used per sample. The authors collected several far-apart biopsies from each primary tumor during surgery. It was patients with untreated, newly diagnosed non-small cell lung cancer who underwent curative surgery. Multiplex PCR relied on 32 V and 13 J primers to amplify TCR beta CDR3. TCRdb reprocessed the multiplex PCR reads with MiXCR, giving one entry per CDR3 protein. The table has thousands of distinct CDR3 sequences, roughly 27% seen once; the top ten hold roughly a tenth. Sequencing was done on a sample of lung tumor tissue. These TCRs come from a man in his fifties or sixties with non-small cell lung cancer.

This clonotype is large. This chain connects TRBV6-1 to TRBJ2-7, with 8 bases fitting TRBD1. Germline assignment: CDR1 MNHNS and CDR2 SASEGT. There are 14 residues in the CDR3. The V and J ends lost 5 bases and 7 bases, in that order; junction bases with no gene match: 10. The CDR3 nucleotides are TGTGCCAGCAGTTATCGGGACAGGTTAGTTGAGCAGTACTTC. Protein: CASSYRDRLVEQYF.

As regards this clonotype: A much larger clone lies one base from this, so it may be a read error. It is likely a read error, because the conserved phenylalanine at the end of the CDR3 is missing. The chain recombines TRBV4-1 with TRBJ2-1; TRBD2 matches 12 bases. In germline, CDR1 is MGHRA, CDR2 YSYEKL. V was pared by 2 bases and J by 9 bases, with 8 bases of the junction left unmatched. The CDR3 has 16 amino acids. The CDR3 DNA sequence: TGCGCCAGCAGCCAACCTCTAGCGGGAGGGTCGGGTGAGCAGTTCCTC. Residues: CASSQPLAGGSGEQFL.